The 10 T cell receptor beta chains in this list originate from one sample, sequenced in a study of blood T cell repertoires in COVID-19. Some clones are missing from TCRdb's copy, which holds only in-frame ones; the method was immunoSEQ multiplex PCR. The data contain about 230,000 clones, about 87% of them singletons. Sequenced sample: PBMCs or T cells enriched from blood (not recorded which). The receptor set was obtained from a woman aged 25 to 39 who had been exposed to COVID-19.

The V gene is TRBV9, the J gene TRBJ1-5, with 7 positions matching TRBD1. Germline CDR1 reads SGDLS; CDR2 reads YYNGEE. Trimming took 3 bases from V and 1 from J; bases not matched to a gene: 4. The CDR3 extends over 15 amino acids. DNA for the CDR3: TGTGCCAGCAGCGCAACGGGACAGAGCAATCAGCCCCAGCATTTT. Protein sequence: CASSATGQSNQPQHF.

The rearrangement uses TRBV18 and TRBJ2-5, with 8 bases fitting TRBD2. CDR1 and CDR2 (germline): KGHSH, LQKENI. The J segment lost 5 bases and the V segment lost 6 bases, leaving 11 bases of the junction unmatched. The CDR3 loop spans 15 amino acids. The CDR3 DNA reads TGTGCCAGCTCTCCCCCCGGGAGGGGAGTGGAGACCCAGTACTTC. The encoded protein is CASSPPGRGVETQYF. The complete variable domain, with remaining parts taken from reference TRBV18 and TRBJ2-5, reads NAGVMQNPRHLVRRRGQEARLRCSPMKGHSHVYWYRQLPEEGLKFMVYLQKENIIDESGMPKERFSAEFPKEGPSILRIQQVVRGDSAAYFCASSPPGRGVETQYFGPGTRLLVL.

V gene TRBV5-4 combines with J gene TRBJ2-3; 9 nucleotides match TRBD1. CDR3 length equals 16 residues. Trimming at V came to 3 bases and at J to 4 bases, leaving 9 bases not matched to a gene. Germline V gene lookup returns CDR1 SGHNT and CDR2 YYREEE (reference sequence). The CDR3 reads CASSYNTGGLPDTQYF. For the CDR3, the DNA is TGTGCCAGCAGCTACAATACAGGGGGCTTACCAGATACGCAGTATTTT.

The chain is built from TRBV5-1 and TRBJ2-5; D is undetermined. V was trimmed by 0 bases and J by 4 bases, leaving 10 bases between them. Germline V gene data show CDR1 as SGHRS and CDR2 as YFSETQ. The CDR3 is 14 amino acids. The CDR3 reads CASSLGVAAETQYF. CDR3 nucleotide sequence: TGCGCCAGCAGCTTGGGGGTAGCAGCAGAGACCCAGTACTTC.

This clone was seen a single time. The CDR3 spells CASRVGQAYGYTF. The CDR3 DNA follows: TGTGCCAGCAGAGTGGGACAGGCGTATGGCTACACCTTC. This chain links TRBV2 with TRBJ1-2, with 8 nucleotides matching TRBD1. J lost 5 bases, V lost 6 bases, and 5 bases had no gene match. Germline CDR1 and CDR2: SNHLY and FYNNEI. The CDR3 runs 13 residues.

On this clone: This specimen includes other DNA sequences encoding the same CDR3. This rearrangement joins TRBV19 to TRBJ2-1; 7 bases match TRBD1. In germline, CDR1 is LNHDA, CDR2 SQIVND (reference sequence). The CDR3 runs to 16 residues. The trim removed 1 base at V and 0 bases at J, leaving 3 bases unmatched. CDR3 in amino acids: CASSIGQGSSYNEQFF. The DNA for the CDR3 is TGTGCCAGTAGTATAGGACAGGGTAGCTCCTACAATGAGCAGTTCTTC.

This sequence joins TRBV28 and TRBJ1-1; 12 nucleotides line up with TRBD1. The CDR3 runs 14 residues. Germline V gives CDR1 MDHEN, CDR2 SYDVKM. V shed 6 bases, J shed 5 bases, and the junction held 4 bases outside the gene matches. For the CDR3, the DNA is TGTGCCAGCAGGGGGACAGGGGGCGCGACTGAAGCTTTCTTT. This encodes CASRGTGGATEAFF.

The chain combines TRBV10-3 with TRBJ2-7; 10 bases are a match to TRBD1. The CDR3 consists of 15 residues. Germline V gene lookup returns CDR1 ENHRY and CDR2 SYGVKD. V lost 10 bases, J lost 1 base, and 10 bases stayed unmatched. CDR3 region: CATNSPGQGSYEQYF. CDR3 nucleotide sequence: TGTGCCACAAACTCCCCGGGACAGGGGTCCTACGAGCAGTACTTC.

The CDR3 DNA reads as TGTGCCAGCATGGGAGGGGGATCCAAAAACATTCAGTACTTC. Protein sequence: CASMGGGSKNIQYF. The J gene is TRBJ2-4, the V gene TRBV7-2, with D perhaps TRBD2 (7 bases). V was pared by 7 bases and J by 2 bases, with 12 bases between. The germline gives CDR1 SGHTA, CDR2 FQGNSA. The CDR3 spans 14 residues.

The chain couples TRBV27 to TRBJ2-7; 13 nucleotides agree with TRBD2. The germline CDR1 and CDR2 sequences are MNHEY and SMNVEV (reference sequence). After removal of 5 bases from V and 5 bases from J, the junction contained 9 bases not matched to a gene. CDR3 length: 16 amino acids. The CDR3 DNA sequence: TGTGCCAGCAGTGTTGGACTAGCGGGAGCTGTGGACGAGCAGTACTTC. This codes for CASSVGLAGAVDEQYF.